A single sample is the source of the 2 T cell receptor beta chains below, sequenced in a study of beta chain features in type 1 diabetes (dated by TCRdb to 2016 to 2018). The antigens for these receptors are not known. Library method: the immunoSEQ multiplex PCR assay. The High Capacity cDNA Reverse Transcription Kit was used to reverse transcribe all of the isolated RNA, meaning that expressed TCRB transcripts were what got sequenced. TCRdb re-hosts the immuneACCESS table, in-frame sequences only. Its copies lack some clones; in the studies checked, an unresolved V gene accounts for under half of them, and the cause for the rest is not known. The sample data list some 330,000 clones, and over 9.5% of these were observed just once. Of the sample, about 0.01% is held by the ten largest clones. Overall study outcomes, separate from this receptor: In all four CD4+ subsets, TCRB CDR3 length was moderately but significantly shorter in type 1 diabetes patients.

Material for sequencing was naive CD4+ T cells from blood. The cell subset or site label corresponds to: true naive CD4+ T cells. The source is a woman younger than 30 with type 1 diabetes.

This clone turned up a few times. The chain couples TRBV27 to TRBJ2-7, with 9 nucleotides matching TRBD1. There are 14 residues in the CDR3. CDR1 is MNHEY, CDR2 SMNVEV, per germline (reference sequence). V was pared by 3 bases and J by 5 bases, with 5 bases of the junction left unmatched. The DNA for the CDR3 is TGTGCCAGCAGTTTGGGACAGGGTCGGCACGAGCAGTACTTC. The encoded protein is CASSLGQGRHEQYF.

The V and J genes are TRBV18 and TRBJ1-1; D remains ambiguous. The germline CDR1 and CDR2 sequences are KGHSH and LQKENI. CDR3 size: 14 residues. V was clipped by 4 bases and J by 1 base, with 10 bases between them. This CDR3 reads CASSRRRGNTEAFF. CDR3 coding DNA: TGTGCCAGCTCACGTCGACGGGGGAACACTGAAGCTTTCTTT.